These T cell receptor beta chains were read from a single sample in a study of CDR3 diversity in severe acne. MiXCR was run by TCRdb on the PCR reads, yielding one entry per CDR3 protein. The sample yields more than 85,000 distinct CDR3 sequences, 48% seen once. The sequencing sample was made of blood. The receptor source for this set is a male donor in good health, serving as a control. Both conserved end residues are part of each CDR3. D genes are given only for firm matches. A row's size may be missing; if present it is once, few, many or a size class.

>TRBV11-2|TRBJ1-2|many|.
TGTGCCAGCAGTCCACAGGGACTAAGAGATGGCTACACCTTC
CASSPQGLRDGYTF
>TRBV6-1|TRBJ1-2|many|.
TGTGCCAGCAGTGAAGCGGGCAGCATAGGTTACTATGGCTACACCTTC
CASSEAGSIGYYGYTF
>TRBV5-1|TRBJ1-6|once|.
TGCGCCAGCAGCGCCGACTCCTATAATTCACCTCTCCACTTT
CASSADSYNSPLHF
>TRBV19|TRBJ1-1|few|.
TGTGCCAGTAGTATACAGGGCAAGAACACTGAAGCTTTCTTT
CASSIQGKNTEAFF
>TRBV2|TRBJ2-7|.|.
TGTGCCAGCAGGCAGACCTACGAGCAGTACTTC
CASRQTYEQYF
>TRBV29-1|TRBJ2-2|few|.
TGCAGCGTTCGGCGGAATGGGGACGGGGAGCTGTTTTTT
CSVRRNGDGELFF
>TRBV7-9|TRBJ2-7|.|TRBD2
TGTGCCAGCAGCCCAGGGACTAGCGGGTACAATGAGCAGTACTTC
CASSPGTSGYNEQYF
>TRBV9|TRBJ2-5|.|TRBD2
TGTGCCAGCAGCGGGAAGAGGACTAGCGGGAGGACACAAGAGACCCAGTACTTC
CASSGKRTSGRTQETQYF
>TRBV20-1|TRBJ2-1|.|.
TGCAGTGCTGAGAACCTCGCTTGGGGTAGGCTAGGGAATGGGCAGTCCTTC
CSAENLAWGRLGNGQSF
>TRBV7-9|TRBJ1-1|once|.
TGTGCCAGCAGCTTTCAATCCTACACTGAAGCTTTCTTT
CASSFQSYTEAFF
>TRBV27|TRBJ2-2|many|.
TGTGCCAGCAATCCTCAGGGGATCCCCGTCGGGGAGCTGTTTTTT
CASNPQGIPVGELFF
>TRBV25-1|TRBJ1-6|many|.
TGTGCCAGCAGTGAATATGATAATTCACCCCTCCACTTT
CASSEYDNSPLHF